The clone carrying this T cell receptor beta chain turned up a few times. Its matching antigen is unknown. TCRdb reprocessed the 5' RACE reads with MiXCR, giving one entry per CDR3 protein. The table records some 160,000 distinct CDR3 sequences, approximately 10% of them present only once. These data come from a study of T cells after yellow fever vaccination. Findings of the study overall: High-abundance clonotypes from the bulk population could contaminate FACS-sorted repertoires. The booster response re-showed most primary clones: about 96% CD4, approximately 86% CD8.

This receptor was taken from a man younger than 35 who received the YFV17D yellow fever vaccine. Sequencing used CD8+ T cells sorted from PBMCs, obtained 45 days after the yellow fever booster vaccination.

The CDR3 spells CASSDRHTDTQYF. CDR3 in DNA: TGTGCCAGCAGCGACAGGCACACAGATACGCAGTATTTT. J is TRBJ2-3 and V is TRBV7-6, with D perhaps matching TRBD1 (6 bases). There are 13 residues in the CDR3. Trimming removed 5 bases from V and 2 bases from J, with 8 bases in between. Germline CDR1 is SGHVS and CDR2 is FNYEAQ.